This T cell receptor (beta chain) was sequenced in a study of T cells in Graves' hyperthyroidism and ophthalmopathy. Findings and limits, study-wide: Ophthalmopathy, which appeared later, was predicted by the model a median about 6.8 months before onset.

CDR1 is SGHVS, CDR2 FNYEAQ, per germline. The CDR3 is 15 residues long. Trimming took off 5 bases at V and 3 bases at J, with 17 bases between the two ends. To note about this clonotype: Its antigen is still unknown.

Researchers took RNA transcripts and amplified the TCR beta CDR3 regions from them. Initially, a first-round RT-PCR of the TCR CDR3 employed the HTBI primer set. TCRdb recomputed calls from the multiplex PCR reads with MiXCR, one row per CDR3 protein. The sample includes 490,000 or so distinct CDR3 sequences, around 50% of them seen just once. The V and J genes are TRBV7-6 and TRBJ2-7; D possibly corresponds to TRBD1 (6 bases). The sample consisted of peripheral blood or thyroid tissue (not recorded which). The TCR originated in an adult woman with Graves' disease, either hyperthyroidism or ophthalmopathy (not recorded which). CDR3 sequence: CASSRSAGVHYEQYF. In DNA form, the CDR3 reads TGTGCCAGCAGCCGAAGCGCAGGGGTCCACTACGAGCAGTACTTC.